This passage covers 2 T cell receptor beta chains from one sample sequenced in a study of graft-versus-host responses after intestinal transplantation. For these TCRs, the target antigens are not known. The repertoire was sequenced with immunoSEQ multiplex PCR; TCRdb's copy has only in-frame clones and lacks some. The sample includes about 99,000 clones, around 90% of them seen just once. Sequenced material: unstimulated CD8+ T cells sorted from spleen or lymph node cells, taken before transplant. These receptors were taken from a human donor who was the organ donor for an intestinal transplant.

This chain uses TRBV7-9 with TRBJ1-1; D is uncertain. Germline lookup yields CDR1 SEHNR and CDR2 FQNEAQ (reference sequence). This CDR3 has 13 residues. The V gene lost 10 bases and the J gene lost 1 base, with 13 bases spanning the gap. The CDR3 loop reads CATQQYGNTEAFF. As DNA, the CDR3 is TGTGCCACCCAACAGTATGGGAACACTGAAGCTTTCTTT.

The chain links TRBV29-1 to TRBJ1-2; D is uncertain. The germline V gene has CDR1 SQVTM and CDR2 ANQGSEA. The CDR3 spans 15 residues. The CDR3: CTYWSSGLVDYGYTF. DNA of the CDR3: TGCACCTATTGGTCCAGCGGCCTAGTGGACTATGGCTACACCTTC.